The 26 T cell receptor beta chains listed next were all sequenced from one sample in a study of cytomegalovirus exposure and HLA in healthy donors. PCR involved 60 Vbeta and 13 Jbeta primers. Sequencing used immunoSEQ multiplex PCR; TCRdb keeps in-frame clones, though not all of them. The sample records about 140,000 clones, around 80% being singletons. The source material was PBMCs. The receptors come from a young man in good health and CMV-seropositive.

This clone showed up just a few times. The CDR3 protein is CASSLSGYSNQPQHF. The CDR3 DNA reads TGTGCCAGCAGCTTGTCAGGTTATAGCAATCAGCCCCAGCATTTT. The chain carries TRBV5-6 and TRBJ1-5; no clear D gene. CDR1 and CDR2 (germline): SGHDT, YYEEEE. V was shortened by 1 base and J by 0 bases, with 8 bases between the two germline ends. There are 15 residues in the CDR3.

This chain connects TRBV6-4 to TRBJ1-1; a possible D gene is TRBD1 (6 bases). CDR1 and CDR2 (germline): MRHNA, SNTAGT. The CDR3 spans 17 residues. With 6 bases removed from V and 3 bases from J, the gap between germline ends came to 23 bases. CDR3 amino acids: CASRPRLEQGFYTEAFF. DNA of the CDR3: TGTGCCAGCAGGCCTCGCCTTGAACAGGGTTTTTACACTGAAGCTTTCTTT.

This clone occurred a few times. The chain joins TRBV19 to TRBJ2-7, with D maybe TRBD2 (5 bases). Trimming left V 6 bases short and J 3 bases short, with 15 bases between. There are 14 residues in the CDR3. The germline gives CDR1 LNHDA, CDR2 SQIVND (reference sequence). CDR3 nucleotides: TGTGCCAGTAGCCGGTCTGAGGGAGACTACGAGCAGTACTTC. Protein product: CASSRSEGDYEQYF. Full variable domain (outside the CDR3, taken from reference TRBV19 and TRBJ2-7): DGGITQSPKYLFRKEGQNVTLSCEQNLNHDAMYWYRQDPGQGLRLIYYSQIVNDFQKGDIAEGYSVSREKKESFPLTVTSAQKNPTAFYLCASSRSEGDYEQYFGPGTRLTVT.

The chain uses TRBV2 and TRBJ1-3; 8 bases line up with TRBD1. V was pared by 8 bases and J by 6 bases, with 6 bases of the junction left unmatched. The germline V gene has CDR1 SNHLY and CDR2 FYNNEI. The length of the CDR3 is 13 residues. CDR3 sequence (DNA): TGTGCCAGCGCCGACAGGGGTTTAAACACCATATATTTT. It yields the protein CASADRGLNTIYF.

The genes are TRBV19 and TRBJ1-2; 7 nucleotides match TRBD1. This CDR3 is 14 amino acids long. V gave up 8 bases and J gave up 4 bases; unmatched junction bases: 10. The germline gives CDR1 LNHDA, CDR2 SQIVND (reference sequence). This chain's CDR3 is CASGTGVLPYGYTF. Written as DNA, the CDR3 is TGTGCCAGTGGTACAGGGGTCTTACCCTATGGCTACACCTTC.

This chain joins TRBV28 and TRBJ2-7, with 8 bases identical to TRBD2. V lost 5 bases, J lost 7 bases, and 16 bases stayed unmatched. This CDR3 region has 16 residues. Per germline, CDR1 MDHEN and CDR2 SYDVKM. The CDR3 nucleotides are TGTGCCAGCAGTACTGGGACTAGTCGCCAGGGTGGGGAGCAGTACTTC. Translated: CASSTGTSRQGGEQYF.

This sequence joins TRBV7-8 and TRBJ2-1; 10 nucleotides line up with TRBD2. J gave up 3 bases and V 4 bases, and 3 bases lay outside the gene matches. The germline gives CDR1 SGHVS, CDR2 FQNEAQ. CDR3 length: 15 amino acids. The chain's CDR3 is CASSWLAGDYNEQFF. The DNA of the CDR3 is TGTGCCAGCAGCTGGCTAGCGGGAGACTACAATGAGCAGTTCTTC.

This sequence joins TRBV28 and TRBJ1-3; 9 nucleotides align to TRBD1. The CDR3 covers 20 residues. In germline, CDR1 is MDHEN, CDR2 SYDVKM. After removal of 4 bases from V and 0 bases from J, the junction contained 16 bases not matched to a gene. CDR3 amino acids: CASSSPRTGAAKSSGNTIYF. CDR3 nucleotides: TGTGCCAGCAGTTCCCCCCGGACAGGGGCCGCGAAAAGCTCTGGAAACACCATATATTTT.

The J gene is TRBJ2-6, the V gene TRBV4-1; 7 bases are shared with TRBD1. V gave up 3 bases and J gave up 4 bases; unmatched junction bases: 15. The CDR3 contains 19 residues. The germline V gene encodes CDR1 MGHRA and CDR2 YSYEKL. The CDR3 protein is CASSHLTGKVARGANVLTF. The CDR3 bases are TGCGCCAGCAGCCACCTGACAGGGAAGGTAGCGCGCGGGGCCAACGTCCTGACTTTC.

The chain recombines TRBV19 with TRBJ2-1, with no clear D. Germline-derived CDR1 and CDR2 are LNHDA and SQIVND (reference sequence). The CDR3 runs 16 residues. V dropped 1 base and J dropped 3 bases, with 13 bases sitting between them. CDR3 nucleotides: TGTGCCAGTAGTATAGGGGCAGGTCTGGGCTACAATGAGCAGTTCTTC. It is translated as CASSIGAGLGYNEQFF.

This chain connects TRBV15 to TRBJ2-1; 12 bases are a match to TRBD2. The germline V gene encodes CDR1 LNHNV and CDR2 YYDKDF (reference sequence). The CDR3 covers 18 residues. Losses at the gene ends were 5 bases for V and 9 bases for J; bases not matched to a gene: 17. CDR3 in DNA: TGTGCCACCAGCGGACAAGAGCGACTAGCGGGGGCCTCGTCTGAGCAGTTCTTC. This encodes CATSGQERLAGASSEQFF.

The rearrangement joins TRBV7-9 to TRBJ2-3, with 15 bases lining up with TRBD2. Germline CDR1 is SEHNR and CDR2 is FQNEAQ (reference sequence). This CDR3 has 17 amino acids. V lost 4 bases, J lost 2 bases, and 4 bases stayed unmatched. The CDR3 sequence is CASSWGLAGGYTDTQYF. DNA of the CDR3: TGTGCCAGCAGCTGGGGACTAGCGGGAGGATACACAGATACGCAGTATTTT.

The V call is TRBV7-8, the J call TRBJ2-7, with 9 bases matching TRBD1. With V trimmed by 7 bases and J by 5 bases, 9 bases remained unmatched. The germline CDR1 and CDR2 sequences are SGHVS and FQNEAQ. The CDR3 is 14 residues long. The CDR3 coding sequence is TGTGCCAGCACCCCTTGGGACAGGGCCGACGAGCAGTACTTC. It is translated as CASTPWDRADEQYF.

The chain combines TRBV28 with TRBJ2-1; the match to TRBD2 covers 11 bases. Germline CDR1 reads MDHEN; CDR2 reads SYDVKM. V shed 3 bases, J shed 3 bases, and the junction held 16 bases outside the gene matches. CDR3 size: 20 residues. The CDR3 nucleotides read TGTGCCAGCAGTTTCAATCCGCTGTTCGGACTAGCGGGCCTCTACAATGAGCAGTTCTTC. It codes for CASSFNPLFGLAGLYNEQFF. Filled out from reference TRBV28 and TRBJ2-1, the complete variable domain reads DVKVTQSSRYLVKRTGEKVFLECVQDMDHENMFWYRQDPGLGLRLIYFSYDVKMKEKGDIPEGYSVSREKKERFSLILESASTNQTSMYLCASSFNPLFGLAGLYNEQFFGPGTRLTVL.

The chain joins TRBV27 to TRBJ2-1; D perhaps matches TRBD2 (5 bases). The CDR3 contains 15 residues. V was clipped by 0 bases and J by 4 bases, with 10 bases between them. Germline values: CDR1 MNHEY, CDR2 SMNVEV (reference sequence). The DNA for the CDR3 is TGTGCCAGCAGTTTATCCGGGAACTCATACAATGAGCAGTTCTTC. Residues: CASSLSGNSYNEQFF.

This chain links TRBV6-1 with TRBJ1-5; D is undetermined. The germline gives CDR1 MNHNS, CDR2 SASEGT. Trimming took 2 bases from V and 1 from J, leaving 3 bases between them. This CDR3 is 13 amino acids long. CDR3 protein: CASSEISNQPQHF. The CDR3 bases are TGTGCCAGCAGTGAAATAAGCAATCAGCCCCAGCATTTT.

The chain uses TRBV5-1 and TRBJ2-3; 15 nucleotides agree with TRBD2. Germline V gene lookup returns CDR1 SGHRS and CDR2 YFSETQ. The V gene end was trimmed by 1 base and the J gene end by 6 bases; junction bases not matched to a gene: 3. This CDR3 has 16 residues. The CDR3 spells CASSLIGLAGGDTQYF. CDR3 DNA: TGCGCCAGCAGCTTGATAGGACTAGCGGGAGGGGATACGCAGTATTTT.

J is TRBJ1-2 and V is TRBV19, with a possible D match to TRBD1 (6 bases). CDR3 length equals 14 residues. Germline loops: CDR1 LNHDA, CDR2 SQIVND (reference sequence). The ends were cut back, 4 bases at V and 6 bases at J, with 15 bases in the middle. In DNA, the CDR3 is TGTGCCAGTAGTAACCGGGGACACAAGGATGGCTACACCTTC. This sequence encodes CASSNRGHKDGYTF.

Here the CDR3 reads CASSMGLAGGYEQYF. The CDR3 DNA follows: TGTGCCAGCAGCATGGGACTAGCGGGAGGCTACGAGCAGTACTTC. The gene calls are TRBV7-6 and TRBJ2-7; 15 bases line up with TRBD2. Germline loops: CDR1 SGHVS, CDR2 FNYEAQ. After removal of 5 bases from V and 3 bases from J, the junction contained 2 bases not matched to a gene. CDR3 length equals 15 residues.

The chain combines TRBV5-1 with TRBJ1-2; TRBD1 agrees at 10 bases. The CDR3 loop spans 16 amino acids. Trimming removed 4 bases from V and 5 bases from J; junction bases left unmatched: 11. Per the germline V gene, CDR1 is SGHRS and CDR2 is YFSETQ. CDR3 bases: TGCGCCAGCAGCGCTGACCCCGGGACAGGGGCGTATGGCTACACCTTC. The encoded protein is CASSADPGTGAYGYTF.

This chain links TRBV13 with TRBJ2-7; TRBD2 aligns across 11 bases. The CDR3 contains 14 residues. After removal of 8 bases from V and 5 bases from J, the junction contained 8 bases not matched to a gene. From germline, CDR1 is PRHDT and CDR2 FYEKMQ (reference sequence). The CDR3 region is CASSRLAGIHEQYF. CDR3 nucleotide sequence: TGTGCCAGCTCTCGACTAGCGGGAATCCACGAGCAGTACTTC.

V gene TRBV30 combines with J gene TRBJ1-6; possible D gene TRBD1, 5 bases. Between the trimmed V and J ends, which lost 6 bases and 3 bases, there was a span of 6 bases. The CDR3 spans 12 residues. Germline assignment: CDR1 GTSNPN and CDR2 SVGIG (reference sequence). DNA for the CDR3: TGTGCCTGCAGGGTCTATAATTCACCCCTCCACTTT. As protein: CACRVYNSPLHF.

The V gene is TRBV10-3, the J gene TRBJ2-1; D may be TRBD1 (6 bases). Germline CDR1 ENHRY, CDR2 SYGVKD. The V gene lost 0 bases and the J gene lost 8 bases, with 8 bases spanning the gap. The CDR3 totals 13 residues. The CDR3 DNA sequence: TGTGCCATCAGTGAGTCGAGGGGGTATGAGCAGTTCTTC. Translating gives CAISESRGYEQFF.

This rearrangement joins TRBV29-1 to TRBJ2-3; D perhaps matches TRBD2 (5 bases). CDR1 is SQVTM and CDR2 is ANQGSEA in the germline V gene. V was trimmed by 3 bases and J by 0 bases, leaving 7 bases between them. There are 13 residues in the CDR3. DNA of the CDR3: TGCAGCGTTGATACTAGTAGCACAGATACGCAGTATTTT. The encoded protein is CSVDTSSTDTQYF.

The J gene is TRBJ2-7, the V gene TRBV5-1; TRBD2 might be the D (6 bases). CDR1 and CDR2 (germline): SGHRS, YFSETQ. The CDR3 has 15 residues. The V end lost 1 base, the J end lost 5 bases, and 16 bases lay between the germline ends. CDR3 bases: TGCGCCAGCAGCTTGAGGCGACTAGATTTACACGAGCAGTACTTC. Translated: CASSLRRLDLHEQYF.

This clone was seen only once. The chain is built from TRBV5-1 and TRBJ2-5; no reliable D call. The DNA end favors TRBJ2-7, so the J call may be wrong. CDR3 length equals 12 residues. CDR1 and CDR2 (germline): SGHRS, YFSETQ. CDR3 nucleotides: TGCGCCAGCAGCTTGCCCGGGTACGAGCAGTACTTC. As protein: CASSLPGYEQYF.